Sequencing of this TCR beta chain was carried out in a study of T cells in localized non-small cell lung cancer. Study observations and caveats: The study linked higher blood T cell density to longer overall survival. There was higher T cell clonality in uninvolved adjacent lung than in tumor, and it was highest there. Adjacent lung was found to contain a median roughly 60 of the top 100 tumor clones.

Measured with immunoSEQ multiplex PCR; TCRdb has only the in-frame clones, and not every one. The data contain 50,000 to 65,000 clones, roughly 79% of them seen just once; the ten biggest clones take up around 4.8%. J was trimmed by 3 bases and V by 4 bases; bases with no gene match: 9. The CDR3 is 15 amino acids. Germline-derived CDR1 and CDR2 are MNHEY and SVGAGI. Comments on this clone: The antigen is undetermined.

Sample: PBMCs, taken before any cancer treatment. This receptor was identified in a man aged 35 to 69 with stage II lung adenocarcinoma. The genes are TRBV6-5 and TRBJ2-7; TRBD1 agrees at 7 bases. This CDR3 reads CASSFRDSPYYEQYF. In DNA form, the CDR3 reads TGTGCCAGCAGTTTCCGGGACAGCCCTTACTACGAGCAGTACTTC.